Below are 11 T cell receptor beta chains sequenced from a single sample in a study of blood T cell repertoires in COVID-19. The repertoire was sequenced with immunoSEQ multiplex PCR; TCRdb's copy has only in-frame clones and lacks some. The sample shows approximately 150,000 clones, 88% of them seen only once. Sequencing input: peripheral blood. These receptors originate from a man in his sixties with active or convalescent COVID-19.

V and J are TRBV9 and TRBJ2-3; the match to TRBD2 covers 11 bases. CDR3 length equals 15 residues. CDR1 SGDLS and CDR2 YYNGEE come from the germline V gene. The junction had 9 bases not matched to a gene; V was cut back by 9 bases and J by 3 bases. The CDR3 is CATAPTSGKTDTQYF. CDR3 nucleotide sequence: TGTGCCACCGCCCCGACTAGCGGGAAAACAGATACGCAGTATTTT.

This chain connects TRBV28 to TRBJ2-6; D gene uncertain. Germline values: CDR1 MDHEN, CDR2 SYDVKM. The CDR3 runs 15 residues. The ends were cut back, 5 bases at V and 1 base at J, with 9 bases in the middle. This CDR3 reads CASSPPGSGANVLTF. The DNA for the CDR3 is TGTGCCAGCAGTCCCCCGGGTTCTGGGGCCAACGTCCTGACTTTC.

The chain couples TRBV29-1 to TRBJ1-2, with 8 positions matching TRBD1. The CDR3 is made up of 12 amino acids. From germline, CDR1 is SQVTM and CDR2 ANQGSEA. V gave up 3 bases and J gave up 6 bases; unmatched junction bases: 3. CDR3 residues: CSVEADRDGYTF. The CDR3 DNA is TGCAGCGTTGAGGCGGACAGGGATGGCTACACCTTC. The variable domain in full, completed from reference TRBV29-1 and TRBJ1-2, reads SAVISQKPSRDICQRGTSLTIQCQVDSQVTMMFWYRQQPGQSLTLIATANQGSEATYESGFVIDKFPISRPNLTFSTLTVSNMSPEDSSIYLCSVEADRDGYTFGSGTRLTVV.

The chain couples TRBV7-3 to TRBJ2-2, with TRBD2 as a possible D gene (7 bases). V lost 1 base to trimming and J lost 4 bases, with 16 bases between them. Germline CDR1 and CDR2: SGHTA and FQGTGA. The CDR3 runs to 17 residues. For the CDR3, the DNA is TGTGCCAGCAGCTTAAGGGTTTCGGGGGGCACCACCGGGGAGCTGTTTTTT. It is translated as CASSLRVSGGTTGELFF.

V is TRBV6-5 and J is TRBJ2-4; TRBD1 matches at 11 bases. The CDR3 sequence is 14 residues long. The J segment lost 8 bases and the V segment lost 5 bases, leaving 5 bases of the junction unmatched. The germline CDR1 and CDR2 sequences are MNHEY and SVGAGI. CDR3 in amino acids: CASSIRDRGDIQYF. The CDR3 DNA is TGTGCCAGCAGTATCCGGGACAGGGGGGACATTCAGTACTTC.

The CDR3: CASSGSGSQQYF. The CDR3 DNA sequence: TGTGCCAGCAGTGGTAGCGGGAGTCAGCAGTACTTC. The V gene is TRBV2, the J gene TRBJ2-7; 9 positions agree with TRBD2. CDR1 SNHLY and CDR2 FYNNEI come from the germline V gene. The CDR3 has 12 amino acids. Trimming at V came to 4 bases and at J to 8 bases, leaving 3 bases not matched to a gene.

The CDR3 coding sequence is TGTGCCAGCAGCACAGGGGCGGCTCCCGACAATGAGCAGTTCTTC. This gives the protein CASSTGAAPDNEQFF. The rearrangement links TRBV7-9 to TRBJ2-1; 7 bases match TRBD1. V lost 5 bases to trimming and J lost 5 bases; unmatched junction nucleotides: 9. The germline gives CDR1 SEHNR, CDR2 FQNEAQ (reference sequence). The CDR3 covers 15 residues.

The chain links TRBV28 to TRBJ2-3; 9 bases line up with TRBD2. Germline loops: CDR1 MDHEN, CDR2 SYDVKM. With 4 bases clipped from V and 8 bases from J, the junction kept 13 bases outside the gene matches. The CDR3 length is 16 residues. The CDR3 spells CASSSPGVAGASTQYF. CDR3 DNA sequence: TGTGCCAGCAGTTCTCCGGGGGTAGCGGGAGCCAGTACGCAGTATTTT.

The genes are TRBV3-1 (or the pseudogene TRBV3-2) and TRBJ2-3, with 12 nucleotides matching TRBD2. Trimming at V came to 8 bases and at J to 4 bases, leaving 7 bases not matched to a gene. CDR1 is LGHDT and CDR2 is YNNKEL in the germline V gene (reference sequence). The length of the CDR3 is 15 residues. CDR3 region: CASLLLAGGADTQYF. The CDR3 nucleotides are TGTGCCAGCCTATTGCTAGCGGGAGGGGCAGATACGCAGTATTTT.

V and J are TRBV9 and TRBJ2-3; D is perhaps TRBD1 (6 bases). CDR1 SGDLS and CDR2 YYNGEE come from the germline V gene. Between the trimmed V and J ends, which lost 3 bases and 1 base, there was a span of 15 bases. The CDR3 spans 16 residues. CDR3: CASSALGARGTDTQYF. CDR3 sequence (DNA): TGTGCCAGCAGCGCCTTGGGGGCGCGAGGCACAGATACGCAGTATTTT.

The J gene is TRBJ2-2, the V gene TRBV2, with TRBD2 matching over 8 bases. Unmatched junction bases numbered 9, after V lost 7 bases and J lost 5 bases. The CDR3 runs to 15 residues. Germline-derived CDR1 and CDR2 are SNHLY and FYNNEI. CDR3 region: CASKVSGTETGELFF. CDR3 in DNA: TGTGCCAGCAAGGTTAGCGGGACGGAGACCGGGGAGCTGTTTTTT.